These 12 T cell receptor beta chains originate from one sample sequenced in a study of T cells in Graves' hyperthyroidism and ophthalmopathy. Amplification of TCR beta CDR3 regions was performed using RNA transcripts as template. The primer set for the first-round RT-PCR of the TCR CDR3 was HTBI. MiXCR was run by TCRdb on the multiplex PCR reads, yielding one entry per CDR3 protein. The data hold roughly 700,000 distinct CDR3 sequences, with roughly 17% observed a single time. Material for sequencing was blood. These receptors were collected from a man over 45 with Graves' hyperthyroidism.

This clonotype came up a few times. The CDR3 sequence: CASRATSGRATNTGELFF. CDR3 nucleotides: TGTGCCAGCAGGGCCACTAGCGGGCGCGCTACGAACACCGGGGAGCTGTTTTTT. The rearrangement joins TRBV28 to TRBJ2-2, with 9 positions matching TRBD2. Germline trimming cut 6 bases from V and 0 bases from J; bases unmatched to any gene: 11. Germline V CDR1 and CDR2: MDHEN, SYDVKM. The length of the CDR3 is 18 residues.

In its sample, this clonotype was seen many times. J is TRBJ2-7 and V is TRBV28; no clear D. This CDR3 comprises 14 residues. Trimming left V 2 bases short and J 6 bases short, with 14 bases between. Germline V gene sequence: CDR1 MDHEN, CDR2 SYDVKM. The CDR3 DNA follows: TGTGCCAGCAGTTTAGAACAGCCCCAGCGCGAGCAGTACTTC. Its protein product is CASSLEQPQREQYF. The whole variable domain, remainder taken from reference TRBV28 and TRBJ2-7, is DVKVTQSSRYLVKRTGEKVFLECVQDMDHENMFWYRQDPGLGLRLIYFSYDVKMKEKGDIPEGYSVSREKKERFSLILESASTNQTSMYLCASSLEQPQREQYFGPGTRLTVT.

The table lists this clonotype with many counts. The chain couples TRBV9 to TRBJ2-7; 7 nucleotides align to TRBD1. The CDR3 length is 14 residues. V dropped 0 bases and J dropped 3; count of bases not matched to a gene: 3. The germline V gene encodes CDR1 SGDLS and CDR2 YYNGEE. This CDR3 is CASSVGPGGYEQYF. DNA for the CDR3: TGTGCCAGCAGCGTAGGGCCAGGGGGCTACGAGCAGTACTTC.

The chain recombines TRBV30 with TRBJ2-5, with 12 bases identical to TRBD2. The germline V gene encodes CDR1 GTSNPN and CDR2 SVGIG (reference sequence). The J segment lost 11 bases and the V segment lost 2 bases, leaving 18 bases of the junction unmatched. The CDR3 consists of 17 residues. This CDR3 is CAWSLLAGGPWQEAQYF. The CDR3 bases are TGTGCCTGGAGTCTGCTAGCGGGAGGGCCATGGCAAGAGGCGCAGTACTTC.

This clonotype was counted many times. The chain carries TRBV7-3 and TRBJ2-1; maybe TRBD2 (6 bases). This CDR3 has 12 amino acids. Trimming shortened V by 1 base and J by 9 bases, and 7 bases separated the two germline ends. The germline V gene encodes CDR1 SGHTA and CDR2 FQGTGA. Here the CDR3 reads CASSLRRGEQFF. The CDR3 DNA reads TGTGCCAGCAGCTTAAGGCGGGGTGAGCAGTTCTTC. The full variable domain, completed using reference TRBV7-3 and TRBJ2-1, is GAGVSQTPSNKVTEKGKYVELRCDPISGHTALYWYRQSLGQGPEFLIYFQGTGAADDSGLPNDRFFAVRPEGSVSTLKIQRTERGDSAVYLCASSLRRGEQFFGPGTRLTVL.

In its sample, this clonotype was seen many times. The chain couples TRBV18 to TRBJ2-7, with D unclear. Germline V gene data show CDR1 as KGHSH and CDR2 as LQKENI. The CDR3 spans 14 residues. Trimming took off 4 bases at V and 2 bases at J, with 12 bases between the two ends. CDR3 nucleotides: TGTGCCAGCTCACGCTCGACTCAAACCTACGAGCAGTACTTC. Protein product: CASSRSTQTYEQYF.

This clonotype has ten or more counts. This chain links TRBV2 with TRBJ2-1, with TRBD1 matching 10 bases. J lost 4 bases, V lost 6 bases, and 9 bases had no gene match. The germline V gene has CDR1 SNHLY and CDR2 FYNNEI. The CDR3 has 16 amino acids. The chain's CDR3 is CASRNSRDRGYNEQFF. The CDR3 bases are TGTGCCAGCAGGAACTCCCGGGACAGGGGATACAATGAGCAGTTCTTC.

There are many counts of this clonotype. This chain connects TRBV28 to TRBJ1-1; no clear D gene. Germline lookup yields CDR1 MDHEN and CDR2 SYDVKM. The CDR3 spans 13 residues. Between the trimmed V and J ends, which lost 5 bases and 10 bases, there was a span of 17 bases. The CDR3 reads CASSGTSPPGAFF. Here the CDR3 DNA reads TGTGCCAGCAGTGGAACAAGTCCCCCCGGAGCTTTCTTT.

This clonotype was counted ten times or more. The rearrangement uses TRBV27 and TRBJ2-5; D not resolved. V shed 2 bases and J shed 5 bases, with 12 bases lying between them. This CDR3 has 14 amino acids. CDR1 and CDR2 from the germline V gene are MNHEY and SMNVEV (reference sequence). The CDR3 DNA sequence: TGTGCCAGCAGTTTAGGGTGGGCTGCGGAGACCCAGTACTTC. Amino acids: CASSLGWAAETQYF.

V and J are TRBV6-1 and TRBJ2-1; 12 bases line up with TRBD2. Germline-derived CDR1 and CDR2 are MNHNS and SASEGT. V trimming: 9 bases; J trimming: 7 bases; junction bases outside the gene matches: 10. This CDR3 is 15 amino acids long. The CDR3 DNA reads TGTGCCAGTTCCGGACTAGCGGGACTCGGGAATGAGCAGTTCTTC. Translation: CASSGLAGLGNEQFF.

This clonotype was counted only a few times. The CDR3 bases are TGTGCCAGCAGCCATAGCTCCTACAATGAGCAGTTCTTC. Its translation: CASSHSSYNEQFF. V usage is TRBV27 and J usage is TRBJ2-1; D is ambiguous. This CDR3 contains 13 residues. With 6 bases removed from V and 0 bases from J, the gap between germline ends came to 6 bases. Germline-derived CDR1 and CDR2 are MNHEY and SMNVEV (reference sequence).

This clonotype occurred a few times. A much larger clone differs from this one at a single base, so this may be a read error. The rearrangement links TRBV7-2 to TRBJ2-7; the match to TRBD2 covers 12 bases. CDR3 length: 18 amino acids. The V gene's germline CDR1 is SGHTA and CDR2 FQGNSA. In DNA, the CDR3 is TGTGCCAGCAGCTTAGAAGGTCCGGCTAGCGGGAGGGTCTACGAGCGGTACTTC. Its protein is CASSLEGPASGRVYERYF. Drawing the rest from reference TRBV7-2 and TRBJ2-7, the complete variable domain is GAGVSQSPSNKVTEKGKDVELRCDPISGHTALYWYRQSLGQGLEFLIYFQGNSAPDKSGLPSDRFSAERTGGSVSTLTIQRTQQEDSAVYLCASSLEGPASGRVYERYFGPGTRLTVT.